The 8 T cell receptor beta chains reported below all come from one sample, sequenced in a study of blood T cell repertoires in COVID-19. The assay was immunoSEQ multiplex PCR, and TCRdb's table has in-frame clones only and misses some. The data show 350,000 to 400,000 clones, 85% to 90% seen once. The sample taken for sequencing was PBMCs or T cells enriched from blood (not recorded which). The receptors shown here come from a man younger than 35 who had recovered from COVID-19.

This clone was found once. The J gene is TRBJ2-2, the V gene TRBV5-1, with 7 bases that match TRBD1. Germline-derived CDR1 and CDR2 are SGHRS and YFSETQ. The CDR3 is made up of 12 amino acids. The V and J ends lost 5 bases and 7 bases, in that order; junction bases with no gene match: 2. The CDR3 DNA reads TGCGCCAGCAGGACAGGGTTCGGGGAGCTGTTTTTT. Protein: CASRTGFGELFF.

The chain recombines TRBV21-1 with TRBJ1-2. TRBV21-1 is tagged as a pseudogene. The CDR3 length is 14 residues. CDR3 nucleotide sequence: TGTGCCAGCACCCCGGACGGGAACGTGGATGGCTACACCTTC. Translating gives CASTPDGNVDGYTF.

Comment on this clone: Other nucleotide sequences from this sample produce the same CDR3. The chain links TRBV15 to TRBJ1-5; TRBD1 might be the D (6 bases). Germline CDR1 reads LNHNV; CDR2 reads YYDKDF (reference sequence). This CDR3 is built from 15 residues. The V gene lost 0 bases and the J gene lost 6 bases, with 12 bases spanning the gap. The CDR3 nucleotides are TGTGCCACCAGCAGAGATCGAGGGGGGGGTCAGCCCCAGCATTTT. As protein: CATSRDRGGGQPQHF. Combining the CDR3 with reference TRBV15 and TRBJ1-5 gives the whole variable domain DAMVIQNPRYQVTQFGKPVTLSCSQTLNHNVMYWYQQKSSQAPKLLFHYYDKDFNNEADTPDNFQSRRPNTSFCFLDIRSPGLGDTAMYLCATSRDRGGGQPQHFGDGTRLSIL.

This chain joins TRBV10-3 and TRBJ2-3, with 10 bases that match TRBD2. The CDR3 loop spans 16 amino acids. Germline assignment: CDR1 ENHRY and CDR2 SYGVKD. J gave up 5 bases and V 8 bases, and 13 bases lay outside the gene matches. The DNA for the CDR3 is TGTGCCATCGCCGGGGGAGCGGGAGGGCCCTTAGATACGCAGTATTTT. Residues: CAIAGGAGGPLDTQYF.

V and J are TRBV6-5 and TRBJ1-2, with D tentatively TRBD1 (6 bases). CDR1 MNHEY and CDR2 SVGAGI come from the germline V gene. The CDR3 extends over 13 amino acids. Between the trimmed V and J ends, which lost 6 bases and 7 bases, there was a span of 15 bases. The CDR3: CASRPPGAGGYTF. In DNA form, the CDR3 reads TGTGCCAGCAGACCCCCAGGGGCTGGTGGCTACACCTTC.

V gene TRBV30 combines with J gene TRBJ1-2; D is undetermined. Germline V gene data show CDR1 as GTSNPN and CDR2 as SVGIG (reference sequence). The germline V and J ends were trimmed by 1 base and 0 bases, with 15 bases remaining between them. There are 16 residues in the CDR3. CDR3 sequence: CAWSAGLGDANYGYTF. CDR3 nucleotides: TGTGCCTGGAGTGCTGGCTTAGGAGACGCTAACTATGGCTACACCTTC. Looking up the rest from reference TRBV30 and TRBJ1-2 gives the full variable domain: SQTIHQWPATLVQPVGSPLSLECTVEGTSNPNLYWYRQAAGRGLQLLFYSVGIGQISSEVPQNLSASRPQDRQFILSSKKLLLSDSGFYLCAWSAGLGDANYGYTFGSGTRLTVV.

The CDR3 coding sequence is TGTGCCAGCAGCCATCTAGAAATTTACAGGGGGCGTCGGTACTTC. Protein product: CASSHLEIYRGRRYF. The gene calls are TRBV5-8 and TRBJ2-7; 9 positions match TRBD1. The CDR3 contains 15 residues. V was clipped by 4 bases and J by 12 bases; unmatched bases: 17. The germline V gene encodes CDR1 SGHTS and CDR2 YDEGEE.

The chain is built from TRBV28 and TRBJ2-2; no clear D gene. Deletions cut 7 bases from V and 1 base from J, with 4 bases between. The germline V gene has CDR1 MDHEN and CDR2 SYDVKM. The CDR3 spans 12 residues. CDR3 sequence reads: CASKRNTGELFF. The CDR3 region has the DNA TGTGCCAGCAAGCGGAACACCGGGGAGCTGTTTTTT.